The 22 T cell receptor beta chains below all came from one sample that was sequenced in a study of cytomegalovirus exposure and HLA in healthy donors. Libraries were prepared by immunoSEQ multiplex PCR; TCRdb keeps only in-frame clonotypes and omits some of them. The sample lists 150,000 or so clones; roughly 84% were seen once. The sequenced material came from PBMCs. All receptors derive from a human donor in good health.

The J gene is TRBJ2-5, the V gene TRBV6-6, with D possibly matching TRBD2 (5 bases). Trimming removed 6 bases from V and 12 bases from J, with 14 bases in between. The CDR3 covers 11 residues. CDR1 and CDR2 (germline): MNHNY, SVGAGI (reference sequence). The CDR3 nucleotides are TGTGCCAGCAGCCCCCCGCCGGGAAAGTACTTC. This encodes CASSPPPGKYF.

This clone was counted once. CDR3 DNA sequence: TGTGCCATCAGGCAAAAGGGGGATCCGAACACTGAAGCTTTCTTT. It codes for CAIRQKGDPNTEAFF. The chain links TRBV10-3 to TRBJ1-1; D is possibly TRBD1 (6 bases). CDR3 length: 15 residues. Between the trimmed V and J ends, which lost 6 bases and 1 base, there was a span of 15 bases. CDR1 and CDR2 (germline): ENHRY, SYGVKD.

The chain uses TRBV5-1 and TRBJ2-5, with D maybe TRBD1 (5 bases). V shed 4 bases and J shed 1 base, with 11 bases lying between them. Germline assignment: CDR1 SGHRS and CDR2 YFSETQ. CDR3 length equals 14 residues. The CDR3 DNA reads TGCGCCAGCAGCGTCCAGGGTCCCCAAGAGACCCAGTACTTC. Translating it yields CASSVQGPQETQYF.

V usage is TRBV4-1 and J usage is TRBJ2-3, with TRBD2 identical over 7 bases. The junction had 8 bases not matched to a gene; V was cut back by 4 bases and J by 1 base. Germline V gives CDR1 MGHRA, CDR2 YSYEKL. The CDR3 is made up of 16 amino acids. As DNA, the CDR3 is TGCGCCAGCAGCCCGTTCGCCACTAGCGGCACAGATACGCAGTATTTT. Its translation is CASSPFATSGTDTQYF.

The CDR3 is CASSDERGGVNTEAFF. CDR3 bases: TGTGCCAGCAGTGACGAAAGGGGGGGAGTGAACACTGAAGCTTTCTTT. V is TRBV2 and J is TRBJ1-1; tentatively, D is TRBD1 (6 bases). Germline CDR1 SNHLY, CDR2 FYNNEI. V gave up 3 bases and J gave up 0 bases, with 14 bases separating them. There are 16 residues in the CDR3.

V and J are TRBV5-6 and TRBJ1-3, with 7 bases aligning to TRBD1. The germline gives CDR1 SGHDT, CDR2 YYEEEE. The CDR3 covers 13 residues. Trimming cost V 1 base and J 7 bases; bases outside gene matches: 2. The CDR3 bases are TGTGCCAGCAGCTTGCAGACAGGGAACACCATATATTTT. Residues: CASSLQTGNTIYF.

This clone was detected once. The rearrangement uses TRBV18 and TRBJ2-7, with 7 bases identical to TRBD1. The germline CDR1 and CDR2 sequences are KGHSH and LQKENI. The CDR3 consists of 14 residues. The V gene end was trimmed by 2 bases and the J gene end by 2 bases; junction bases not matched to a gene: 3. CDR3 sequence (DNA): TGTGCCAGCTCACCAAACAGGGGTCCCTACGAGCAGTACTTC. It encodes CASSPNRGPYEQYF.

The chain joins TRBV12-1 to TRBJ1-1; the table calls TRBD1, which could not be checked here. TRBV12-1 corresponds to a pseudogene. This CDR3 has 13 amino acids. CDR3 region: CASSFDSTDEAFF. The CDR3 coding sequence is TGTGCCAGCAGCTTTGACAGCACTGATGAAGCTTTCTTT.

This chain uses TRBV5-6 with TRBJ1-4; D not certain. The CDR3 runs 17 residues. Trimming took off 1 base at V and 1 base at J, with 14 bases between the two ends. Germline assignment: CDR1 SGHDT and CDR2 YYEEEE. This chain's CDR3 is CASSLRRLAGTNEKLFF. The DNA for the CDR3 is TGTGCCAGCAGCTTGCGTCGACTCGCCGGAACTAATGAAAAACTGTTTTTT.

The chain uses TRBV27 and TRBJ1-5, with a weak D call TRBD1 (6 bases). Germline lookup yields CDR1 MNHEY and CDR2 SMNVEV (reference sequence). The length of the CDR3 is 13 residues. Trimming took 2 bases from V and 6 from J, leaving 8 bases between them. CDR3 bases: TGTGCCAGCAGTTTAAACAGGGTTCAGCCCCAGCATTTT. Translated, it gives CASSLNRVQPQHF.

V and J are TRBV27 and TRBJ2-4; the match to TRBD2 covers 8 bases. The J segment lost 8 bases and the V segment lost 2 bases, leaving 11 bases of the junction unmatched. The CDR3 covers 16 residues. The germline CDR1 and CDR2 sequences are MNHEY and SMNVEV (reference sequence). This CDR3 is CASSLGAGGGLYIQYF. The CDR3 coding sequence is TGTGCCAGCAGTTTAGGAGCCGGGGGGGGGTTATACATTCAGTACTTC.

V is TRBV5-1 and J is TRBJ2-7; possible D gene TRBD2, 6 bases. This CDR3 is 15 amino acids long. CDR1 and CDR2 from the germline V gene are SGHRS and YFSETQ. V was clipped by 0 bases and J by 3 bases, with 13 bases between them. The CDR3 sequence is CASSLDGGTYYEQYF. The CDR3 DNA is TGCGCCAGCAGCTTGGATGGGGGGACTTACTACGAGCAGTACTTC.

This clone occurred a few times. The chain links TRBV5-1 to TRBJ1-2, with 7 bases that match TRBD1. J lost 4 bases, V lost 3 bases, and 3 bases had no gene match. Germline V lookup: CDR1 SGHRS, CDR2 YFSETQ. The CDR3 covers 13 residues. CDR3: CASSWTGSYGYTF. In DNA form, the CDR3 reads TGCGCCAGCAGCTGGACAGGTTCCTATGGCTACACCTTC. Variable domain in full (rest from reference TRBV5-1 and TRBJ1-2): KAGVTQTPRYLIKTRGQQVTLSCSPISGHRSVSWYQQTPGQGLQFLFEYFSETQRNKGNFPGRFSGRQFSNSRSEMNVSTLELGDSALYLCASSWTGSYGYTFGSGTRLTVV.

The chain recombines TRBV7-2 with TRBJ1-2; unclear D gene. V gave up 4 bases and J gave up 4 bases, with 10 bases separating them. The CDR3 consists of 13 residues. The germline gives CDR1 SGHTA, CDR2 FQGNSA. The CDR3 DNA reads TGTGCCAGCAGCTCCCCGCGGGTCTATGGCTACACCTTC. Translated: CASSSPRVYGYTF.

This clone was counted a few times. CDR3 nucleotide sequence: TGTGCCAGCAGCTTTACCACAGGGGCCGAGTACTTC. Translation: CASSFTTGAEYF. The chain has TRBV7-2 and TRBJ2-7; 7 nucleotides match TRBD1. Germline lookup yields CDR1 SGHTA and CDR2 FQGNSA. The CDR3 has 12 amino acids. J was trimmed by 11 bases and V by 3 bases; bases with no gene match: 7. Drawing the rest from reference TRBV7-2 and TRBJ2-7, the complete variable domain is GAGVSQSPSNKVTEKGKDVELRCDPISGHTALYWYRQSLGQGLEFLIYFQGNSAPDKSGLPSDRFSAERTGGSVSTLTIQRTQQEDSAVYLCASSFTTGAEYFGPGTRLTVT.

This CDR3 reads CASSQVRPLSTDTQYF. CDR3 coding DNA: TGTGCCAGCAGCCAAGTCAGGCCTCTCAGCACAGATACGCAGTATTTT. V and J are TRBV14 and TRBJ2-3, with D hard to call. CDR1 is SGHDN, CDR2 FVKESK, per germline. V was cut by 1 base and J by 0 bases, with 11 bases left in between. There are 16 residues in the CDR3.

This sequence joins TRBV4-2 and TRBJ2-1; weak D call: TRBD2 (5 bases). Germline assignment: CDR1 LGHNA and CDR2 YNFKEQ. The CDR3 runs to 15 residues. Trimming cost V 0 bases and J 5 bases, with 11 bases left between them. The CDR3 nucleotides read TGTGCCAGCAGCCAAGAGGCAGGAGGAAACAATGAGCAGTTCTTC. This encodes CASSQEAGGNNEQFF.

The sample holds one count of this clone. The chain carries TRBV6-5 and TRBJ1-6; TRBD1 might be the D (6 bases). There are 15 residues in the CDR3. The germline V gene has CDR1 MNHEY and CDR2 SVGAGI. Trimming pared 5 bases from V and 5 bases from J, leaving 13 bases between. Here the CDR3 DNA reads TGTGCCAGCAGTAAAGGGACACGGAATAATTCACCCCTCCACTTT. This encodes CASSKGTRNNSPLHF.

The V call is TRBV18, the J call TRBJ1-4; D might be TRBD1 (6 bases). V dropped 3 bases and J dropped 8 bases, with 22 bases sitting between them. Germline V lookup: CDR1 KGHSH, CDR2 LQKENI. The CDR3 extends over 17 amino acids. CDR3 in DNA: TGTGCCAGCTCACCCGTGGCAGAGGGGGTTCGGGAAGAAAAACTGTTTTTT. Amino acids: CASSPVAEGVREEKLFF.

This chain joins TRBV19 and TRBJ2-1; possible D gene TRBD1, 5 bases. Trimming left V 10 bases short and J 9 bases short, with 22 bases between. CDR3 length: 14 amino acids. Per germline, CDR1 LNHDA and CDR2 SQIVND (reference sequence). This CDR3 reads CATKTVTGRGEQFF. CDR3 nucleotides: TGTGCCACAAAGACAGTTACGGGCCGCGGTGAGCAGTTCTTC.

The rearrangement joins TRBV7-6 to TRBJ1-2; TRBD1 matches 10 bases. Trimming took 5 bases from V and 2 from J; bases not matched to a gene: 20. CDR3 size: 20 residues. Germline-derived CDR1 and CDR2 are SGHVS and FNYEAQ. The DNA of the CDR3 is TGTGCCAGCAGCGCCGGGGGGATCGCGGGACAGGGGAAAGGGAACTATGGCTACACCTTC. This translates into CASSAGGIAGQGKGNYGYTF.

The chain joins TRBV18 to TRBJ2-7; 7 bases fit TRBD2. With 1 base clipped from V and 5 bases from J, the junction kept 5 bases outside the gene matches. The CDR3 covers 14 residues. Germline CDR1 KGHSH, CDR2 LQKENI. The DNA of the CDR3 is TGTGCCAGCTCACCACGCGGACTAGTGAACGAGCAGTACTTC. It yields the protein CASSPRGLVNEQYF.